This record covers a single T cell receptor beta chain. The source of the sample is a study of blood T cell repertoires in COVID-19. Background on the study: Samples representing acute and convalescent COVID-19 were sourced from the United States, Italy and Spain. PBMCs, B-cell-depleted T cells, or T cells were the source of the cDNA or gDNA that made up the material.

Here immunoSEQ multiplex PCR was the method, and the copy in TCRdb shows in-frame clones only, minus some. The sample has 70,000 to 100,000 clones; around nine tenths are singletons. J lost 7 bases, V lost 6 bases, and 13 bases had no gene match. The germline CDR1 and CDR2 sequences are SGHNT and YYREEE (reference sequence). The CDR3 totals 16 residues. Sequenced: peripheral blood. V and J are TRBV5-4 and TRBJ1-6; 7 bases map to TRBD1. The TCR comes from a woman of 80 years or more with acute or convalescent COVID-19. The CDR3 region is CASTDTRQGRNSPLHF. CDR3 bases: TGTGCCAGCACCGATACCCGACAGGGTAGAAATTCACCCCTCCACTTT.